The 26 T cell receptor beta chains below come from one sample, sequenced in a study of T-cell reconstitution after alpha-beta-depleted transplantation in children. Preparation of the TCRbeta library used unique molecular identifiers. TCRdb passed the PCR reads through MiXCR, listing each CDR3 protein once. The repertoire consists of 500,000 to 650,000 distinct CDR3 sequences, with about an eighth occurring once and the leading ten covering 2.2%. Sequencing used PBMCs, mostly from graft donor cells, obtained 360 days after TCRalphabeta/CD19-depleted stem cell transplant. All receptors come from a male patient under 18 who had a stem cell transplant for acute myeloid leukemia, so the T cells may come from the graft donor.

The sample holds a few counts of this clonotype. The chain has TRBV29-1 and TRBJ1-3; D uncertain. V was cut by 4 bases and J by 0 bases, with 4 bases left in between. The CDR3 sequence is 12 residues long. Germline V gene lookup returns CDR1 SQVTM and CDR2 ANQGSEA. The CDR3 loop is CSVGHSGNTIYF. CDR3 DNA: TGCAGCGTTGGGCACTCTGGAAACACCATATATTTT.

This clonotype appeared once. The chain is built from TRBV28 and TRBJ2-5; TRBD1 matches at 7 bases. V dropped 5 bases and J dropped 9; count of bases not matched to a gene: 15. CDR1 and CDR2 from the germline V gene are MDHEN and SYDVKM. This CDR3 has 15 amino acids. The CDR3 nucleotides are TGTGCCAGCAGTCCTGTCCGACAGGGAGAATGGGCCCAGTACTTC. Translated: CASSPVRQGEWAQYF.

The chain couples TRBV30 to TRBJ2-7, with a weak D call TRBD2 (5 bases). The germline V gene has CDR1 GTSNPN and CDR2 SVGIG (reference sequence). CDR3 length equals 15 residues. Deletions cut 2 bases from V and 0 bases from J, with 14 bases between. CDR3 in DNA: TGTGCCTGGAGTAAGAGGGCTACCAGCTCCTACGAGCAGTACTTC. Translation: CAWSKRATSSYEQYF.

This clonotype has only a few counts. This rearrangement joins TRBV5-1 to TRBJ2-3, with a weak D call TRBD2 (6 bases). The CDR3 contains 15 residues. V shed 4 bases and J shed 5 bases, with 17 bases lying between them. CDR1 SGHRS and CDR2 YFSETQ come from the germline V gene. The CDR3 is CASSPFGSGGDTQYF. Here the CDR3 DNA reads TGCGCCAGCAGCCCCTTCGGTAGCGGTGGAGATACGCAGTATTTT.

The rearrangement joins TRBV7-9 to TRBJ2-2, with no clear D. In germline, CDR1 is SEHNR, CDR2 FQNEAQ (reference sequence). V lost 3 bases and J 0 bases, leaving 8 bases between the germline ends. The CDR3 runs to 15 residues. The CDR3 here is CASSFWGANTGELFF. The CDR3 DNA reads as TGTGCCAGCAGCTTCTGGGGTGCGAACACCGGGGAGCTGTTTTTT.

This clonotype was counted only a few times. The rearrangement joins TRBV12-3 or TRBV12-4 to TRBJ2-1, with 8 bases aligning to TRBD2. This CDR3 has 15 residues. V lost 4 bases, J lost 3 bases, and 5 bases stayed unmatched. The CDR3 reads CASSSRLAIYNEQFF. Written as DNA, the CDR3 is TGTGCCAGCAGTTCTCGACTAGCGATCTACAATGAGCAGTTCTTC.

There are a few counts of this clonotype. J is TRBJ2-1 and V is TRBV9; 14 positions match TRBD2. Germline CDR1 and CDR2: SGDLS and YYNGEE. The CDR3 has 13 residues. J gave up 12 bases and V 2 bases, and 1 base lay outside the gene matches. This CDR3 is CASSVGTSGRQFF. CDR3 nucleotide sequence: TGTGCCAGCAGCGTGGGGACTAGCGGGAGGCAGTTCTTC.

The V gene is TRBV9, the J gene TRBJ2-1; 9 bases are a match to TRBD2. The V gene's germline CDR1 is SGDLS and CDR2 YYNGEE. The J segment lost 5 bases and the V segment lost 6 bases, leaving 6 bases of the junction unmatched. This CDR3 contains 14 residues. This CDR3 is CASTATSGNNEQFF. DNA for the CDR3: TGTGCCAGCACTGCGACTAGCGGAAACAATGAGCAGTTCTTC.

This clonotype has more than one count but fewer than ten. This chain connects TRBV18 to TRBJ2-1, with D tentatively TRBD1 (6 bases). V was shortened by 6 bases and J by 0 bases, with 15 bases between the two germline ends. CDR3 length: 16 amino acids. Per the germline V gene, CDR1 is KGHSH and CDR2 is LQKENI. Here the CDR3 DNA reads TGTGCCAGCTCCCCAGGGGTCCCTAGCTCCTACAATGAGCAGTTCTTC. Residues: CASSPGVPSSYNEQFF.

This chain joins TRBV6-2 or TRBV6-3 and TRBJ2-6; TRBD1 is a possible D gene (5 bases). Trimming removed 6 bases at V and 0 bases at J, with 12 bases between. CDR1 MNHEY and CDR2 SVGEGT come from the germline V gene. This CDR3 is built from 16 residues. Here the CDR3 reads CASRYRNRSGANVLTF. In DNA form, the CDR3 reads TGTGCCAGCAGATACAGGAATCGCTCTGGGGCCAACGTCCTGACTTTC.

At least ten counts were recorded for this clonotype. V and J are TRBV6-5 and TRBJ2-3; 7 positions agree with TRBD1. The CDR3 consists of 13 residues. The trim removed 4 bases at V and 6 bases at J, leaving 4 bases unmatched. The germline V gene has CDR1 MNHEY and CDR2 SVGAGI. Here the CDR3 DNA reads TGTGCCAGCAGTTCCACAGGGGTCGATACGCAGTATTTT. This gives the protein CASSSTGVDTQYF.

Many counts were recorded for this clonotype. The chain joins TRBV7-8 to TRBJ2-5; D is perhaps TRBD2 (5 bases). This CDR3 region has 14 residues. Between the trimmed V and J ends, which lost 8 bases and 3 bases, there was a span of 16 bases. Per germline, CDR1 SGHVS and CDR2 FQNEAQ. The CDR3: CASRKEEVEETQYF. CDR3 in DNA: TGTGCCAGCCGAAAGGAGGAGGTGGAAGAGACCCAGTACTTC. Looking up the rest from reference TRBV7-8 and TRBJ2-5 gives the full variable domain: GAGVSQSPRYKVAKRGQDVALRCDPISGHVSLFWYQQALGQGPEFLTYFQNEAQLDKSGLPSDRFFAERPEGSVSTLKIQRTQQEDSAVYLCASRKEEVEETQYFGPGTRLLVL.

For this clonotype: This may stem from a read error, because a much larger clone lies one nucleotide away. The CDR3 carries no conserved terminal phenylalanine or tryptophan, so it likely arises from a read error. The chain has TRBV3-1 and TRBJ2-1; 13 nucleotides align to TRBD2. The CDR3 spans 14 residues. Losses at the gene ends were 7 bases for V and 10 bases for J; bases not matched to a gene: 7. Germline assignment: CDR1 LGHDT and CDR2 YNNKEL (reference sequence). DNA for the CDR3: TGTGCCAGCACCCGGACTAGCGGGAGCAGGGAGCAGTTCTCC. Its translation is CASTRTSGSREQFS.

The J gene is TRBJ2-7, the V gene TRBV20-1; D might be TRBD2 (6 bases). The germline V gene encodes CDR1 DFQATT and CDR2 SNEGSKA (reference sequence). Trimming took 5 bases from V and 3 from J, leaving 20 bases between them. This CDR3 has 15 residues. As DNA, the CDR3 is TGCAGTGCTGGCCCCCATGGAGGGGCAATCTACGAGCAGTACTTC. It codes for CSAGPHGGAIYEQYF.

This clonotype has only a few counts. The chain carries TRBV14 and TRBJ2-1, with 11 bases identical to TRBD2. Germline CDR1 reads SGHDN; CDR2 reads FVKESK. With V trimmed by 3 bases and J by 4 bases, 5 bases remained unmatched. This CDR3 has 16 residues. As DNA, the CDR3 is TGTGCCAGCAGCCATGTGGGGACTAGCGGATACAATGAGCAGTTCTTC. This sequence encodes CASSHVGTSGYNEQFF.

V usage is TRBV12-3 or TRBV12-4 and J usage is TRBJ1-5; 7 bases are a match to TRBD1. V was clipped by 7 bases and J by 4 bases; unmatched bases: 10. This CDR3 region has 15 residues. CDR3 amino acids: CASTLTGTANQPQHF. The CDR3 nucleotides read TGTGCCAGCACTCTCACAGGGACAGCTAATCAGCCCCAGCATTTT.

This clonotype occurred a few times. The chain couples TRBV27 to TRBJ2-2; the D is unclear. Germline loops: CDR1 MNHEY, CDR2 SMNVEV (reference sequence). This CDR3 has 16 residues. Between the trimmed V and J ends, which lost 5 bases and 2 bases, there was a span of 15 bases. The CDR3 is CASSRGSRANTGELFF. The DNA of the CDR3 is TGTGCCAGCAGTCGCGGATCCCGAGCCAACACCGGGGAGCTGTTTTTT.

J is TRBJ2-7 and V is TRBV12-3 or TRBV12-4; perhaps TRBD2 as D (6 bases). Trimming cost V 1 base and J 4 bases, with 14 bases left between them. The CDR3 sequence is 15 residues long. This chain's CDR3 is CASSLVGSGDYEQYF. DNA of the CDR3: TGTGCCAGCAGTTTAGTAGGTAGCGGAGATTACGAGCAGTACTTC.

This clonotype was counted between two and nine times. The rearrangement links TRBV21-1 to TRBJ2-7. TRBV21-1 is given as a pseudogene. This CDR3 contains 11 residues. The DNA for the CDR3 is TGTGCCAGCTGGAAGTACGACGAGCAGTACTTC. It is translated as CASWKYDEQYF.

This clonotype was picked up a small number of times. The rearrangement uses TRBV29-1 and TRBJ1-1, with D tentatively TRBD1 (5 bases). Trimming removed 2 bases from V and 6 bases from J, with 13 bases in between. The CDR3 totals 13 residues. The germline V gene encodes CDR1 SQVTM and CDR2 ANQGSEA. The CDR3 sequence is CSVEIAGGAEAFF. The CDR3 coding sequence is TGCAGCGTTGAAATTGCAGGAGGGGCTGAAGCTTTCTTT.

This clonotype came up a few times. This chain connects TRBV25-1 to TRBJ2-7, with 9 bases identical to TRBD1. This CDR3 has 14 amino acids. V shed 4 bases and J 5 bases; nucleotides not matched to a gene: 6. The germline V gene encodes CDR1 MGHDK and CDR2 SYGVNS. Written as DNA, the CDR3 is TGTGCCAGCAGTGTAACCGGACAGGGGCACGAGCAGTACTTC. It translates to CASSVTGQGHEQYF.

The chain is built from TRBV28 and TRBJ1-4; maybe TRBD1 (5 bases). The germline CDR1 and CDR2 sequences are MDHEN and SYDVKM. The CDR3 spans 16 residues. Trimming took off 10 bases at V and 4 bases at J, with 22 bases between the two ends. CDR3: CAIGGRSGRLNEKLFF. CDR3 DNA: TGTGCCATCGGGGGAAGATCAGGACGGCTTAATGAAAAACTGTTTTTT. Together with reference TRBV28 and TRBJ1-4, the CDR3 gives the full variable domain: DVKVTQSSRYLVKRTGEKVFLECVQDMDHENMFWYRQDPGLGLRLIYFSYDVKMKEKGDIPEGYSVSREKKERFSLILESASTNQTSMYLCAIGGRSGRLNEKLFFGSGTQLSVL.

The genes are TRBV20-1 and TRBJ2-1, with TRBD2 matching over 7 bases. This CDR3 is built from 15 residues. Germline assignment: CDR1 DFQATT and CDR2 SNEGSKA (reference sequence). J gave up 2 bases and V 7 bases, and 11 bases lay outside the gene matches. The CDR3 loop reads CSEASSGKPYNEQFF. In DNA form, the CDR3 reads TGCAGTGAAGCTTCTAGCGGTAAGCCCTACAATGAGCAGTTCTTC.

With regard to this clonotype: This may be a read error, as it is one base from a much larger clone. The chain is built from TRBV4-2 and TRBJ2-1, with 9 bases matching TRBD2. Germline lookup yields CDR1 LGHNA and CDR2 YNFKEQ. The CDR3 is 17 residues long. The DNA of the CDR3 is TGTGCCAGCAGCCAAGGCCCCGCGGGGGGGTCCTGCAATGAGCAGTTCTTC. It yields the protein CASSQGPAGGSCNEQFF.

This clonotype was seen only a few times. The chain uses TRBV20-1 and TRBJ2-7; TRBD2 agrees at 13 bases. Germline CDR1 is DFQATT and CDR2 is SNEGSKA (reference sequence). The CDR3 is 14 residues long. Trimming at V came to 6 bases and at J to 7 bases, leaving 9 bases not matched to a gene. CDR3 in amino acids: CSALGLAGAWEQYF. The CDR3 nucleotides read TGCAGTGCCCTAGGACTAGCGGGAGCCTGGGAGCAGTACTTC.

In this sample, this clonotype turned up a few times. The chain joins TRBV9 to TRBJ2-2; 11 bases align to TRBD2. The V and J ends lost 4 bases and 9 bases, in that order; junction bases with no gene match: 20. CDR1 and CDR2 from the germline V gene are SGDLS and YYNGEE. The CDR3 is 19 amino acids. DNA for the CDR3: TGTGCCAGCAGCACCAGGAGCCGGGGGACTAGCGGACAATCCCGGGAGCTGTTTTTT. Protein product: CASSTRSRGTSGQSRELFF. The full variable domain, completed using reference TRBV9 and TRBJ2-2, is DSGVTQTPKHLITATGQRVTLRCSPRSGDLSVYWYQQSLDQGLQFLIQYYNGEERAKGNILERFSAQQFPDLHSELNLSSLELGDSALYFCASSTRSRGTSGQSRELFFGEGSRLTVL.